A selection of T cell receptor beta chains follows, all from one sample in a study of T-cell memory formation after mild COVID-19. TCRdb fed the 5' RACE reads into MiXCR, producing one record per CDR3 protein. The sample shows more than 150,000 distinct CDR3 sequences, approximately 10% of them seen only once. The sequencing input was PBMCs or a T cell subset sorted from them (not recorded which). The receptors were gathered from a man younger than 35 who had mild COVID-19 (a few samples of this study predate the infection). Cell type and time point are not known. CDR3s include the opening cysteine and the closing phenylalanine or tryptophan. The order of the fields is CDR3 protein, J gene, V gene.

CDR3 protein: CASSESIGEIAKNIQYF
J gene: TRBJ2-4
V gene: TRBV10-1

CDR3 protein: CASSGLSGGHNEQFF
J gene: TRBJ2-1
V gene: TRBV2

CDR3 protein: CASSPIPQGSYGYTF
J gene: TRBJ1-2
V gene: TRBV4-3

CDR3 protein: CASSPPRSHQPQHF
J gene: TRBJ1-5
V gene: TRBV28

CDR3 protein: CASSPPVVHYGYTF
J gene: TRBJ1-2
V gene: TRBV4-2

CDR3 protein: CASSQGRGGRVDTQYF
J gene: TRBJ2-3
V gene: TRBV4-2

CDR3 protein: CASSYGEEQFF
J gene: TRBJ2-1
V gene: TRBV6-5

CDR3 protein: CASSPAGTSYEQYF
J gene: TRBJ2-7
V gene: TRBV6-6

CDR3 protein: CSARRRGTSGGALETQYF
J gene: TRBJ2-5
V gene: TRBV20-1

CDR3 protein: CASSSSDRGHYGYTF
J gene: TRBJ1-2
V gene: TRBV6-6

CDR3 protein: CAIGEYNYGYTF
J gene: TRBJ1-2
V gene: TRBV6-2/TRBV6-3

CDR3 protein: CASRAGTGPGNTIYF
J gene: TRBJ1-3
V gene: TRBV5-1

CDR3 protein: CASSRWGQETQYF
J gene: TRBJ2-5
V gene: TRBV3-1

CDR3 protein: CASSLPGGNTGELFF
J gene: TRBJ2-2
V gene: TRBV7-9

CDR3 protein: CASSPAQQGRSQETQYF
J gene: TRBJ2-5
V gene: TRBV4-1

CDR3 protein: CASSLDWGPSGNTIYF
J gene: TRBJ1-3
V gene: TRBV11-2

CDR3 protein: CASSERGANTDTQYF
J gene: TRBJ2-3
V gene: TRBV7-3

CDR3 protein: CASSLDNNEQFF
J gene: TRBJ2-1
V gene: TRBV7-9

CDR3 protein: CASSLAGQGDTQYF
J gene: TRBJ2-3
V gene: TRBV11-1

CDR3 protein: CASSPAAGQGSSPLHF
J gene: TRBJ1-6
V gene: TRBV5-1

CDR3 protein: CASSQSSLYGYTF
J gene: TRBJ1-2
V gene: TRBV4-3

CDR3 protein: CSARDPTGEETQYF
J gene: TRBJ2-5
V gene: TRBV20-1

CDR3 protein: CAISEFRSGNGYTF
J gene: TRBJ1-2
V gene: TRBV10-3

CDR3 protein: CASSQEVASSGNTIYF
J gene: TRBJ1-3
V gene: TRBV4-1

CDR3 protein: CSARDHRGATDTQYF
J gene: TRBJ2-3
V gene: TRBV20-1

CDR3 protein: CASTDDGRGEQYF
J gene: TRBJ2-7
V gene: TRBV12-3/TRBV12-4

CDR3 protein: CASSEEFRGKQYF
J gene: TRBJ2-7
V gene: TRBV6-1

CDR3 protein: CASRRRAGGYQETQYF
J gene: TRBJ2-5
V gene: TRBV5-1

CDR3 protein: CSVEDMQSYGYTF
J gene: TRBJ1-2
V gene: TRBV29-1

CDR3 protein: CASSVDPETEAFF
J gene: TRBJ1-1
V gene: TRBV5-1

CDR3 protein: CASSGQEYDGYTF
J gene: TRBJ1-2
V gene: TRBV18

CDR3 protein: CASSLTADTDTQYF
J gene: TRBJ2-3
V gene: TRBV7-3

CDR3 protein: CASSLAAWGETGELFF
J gene: TRBJ2-2
V gene: TRBV5-1

CDR3 protein: CAITLGENTEAFF
J gene: TRBJ1-1
V gene: TRBV10-3

CDR3 protein: CASSNNRAGSGETDTQYF
J gene: TRBJ2-3
V gene: TRBV21-1

CDR3 protein: CASSRISLNTGELFF
J gene: TRBJ2-2
V gene: TRBV19

CDR3 protein: CASSFGQVDEKLFF
J gene: TRBJ1-4
V gene: TRBV12-3/TRBV12-4

CDR3 protein: CASSPPGTVTGELFF
J gene: TRBJ2-2
V gene: TRBV7-2

CDR3 protein: CASSLARGDIQYF
J gene: TRBJ2-4
V gene: TRBV27

CDR3 protein: CASSPGDVFGYTF
J gene: TRBJ1-2
V gene: TRBV18

CDR3 protein: CASRALNRAQPQHF
J gene: TRBJ1-5
V gene: TRBV7-3

CDR3 protein: CASSREGTEAFF
J gene: TRBJ1-1
V gene: TRBV3-1

CDR3 protein: CASSLALGGRQETQYF
J gene: TRBJ2-5
V gene: TRBV5-1

CDR3 protein: CASSNGEHYGYTF
J gene: TRBJ1-2
V gene: TRBV6-5

CDR3 protein: CASSVGRGAETQYF
J gene: TRBJ2-5
V gene: TRBV9

CDR3 protein: CASSVDRNNSPLHF
J gene: TRBJ1-6
V gene: TRBV5-1

CDR3 protein: CASSWGALSGNTGELFF
J gene: TRBJ2-2
V gene: TRBV5-5

CDR3 protein: CASSYQGGRGRDTQYF
J gene: TRBJ2-3
V gene: TRBV6-5

CDR3 protein: CSASSGGRDQPQHF
J gene: TRBJ1-5
V gene: TRBV20-1

CDR3 protein: CASSSWGQTTYEQYF
J gene: TRBJ2-7
V gene: TRBV12-3/TRBV12-4

CDR3 protein: CASSLPGTTFTDTQYF
J gene: TRBJ2-3
V gene: TRBV14

CDR3 protein: CASSLSPPYEQYF
J gene: TRBJ2-7
V gene: TRBV5-1

CDR3 protein: CASIPGGPDTQYF
J gene: TRBJ2-3
V gene: TRBV2

CDR3 protein: CSARPFRGQETQYF
J gene: TRBJ2-5
V gene: TRBV20-1

CDR3 protein: CASSPGPTTSTDTQYF
J gene: TRBJ2-3
V gene: TRBV5-1

CDR3 protein: CASSLEQGPEQFF
J gene: TRBJ2-1
V gene: TRBV4-3

CDR3 protein: CASSHTRSPSYNEQFF
J gene: TRBJ2-1
V gene: TRBV4-1